This TCR beta chain was captured by sequencing in a study of T cell repertoires in cytomegalovirus infection. Study information: Shared public TCR beta signatures pointed to both CMV infection and a matching HLA type.

TCRdb reprocessed the reads via MiXCR and lists one record per CDR3 protein. Seen here are fewer than 850,000 distinct CDR3 sequences, 25% to 30% observed once, and the top ten hold approximately 14%. This clonotype was seen once. Its antigen is as yet unknown. V was shortened by 8 bases and J by 0 bases, with 10 bases between the two germline ends. Germline loops: CDR1 SGHTA, CDR2 FQGTGA. The CDR3 has 13 amino acids. The sequence was collected from a human donor in good health (CMV status not recorded). Some clones in this sample may be carry-over from other donors' samples. The sample here was cultured CD8+ T cells from PBMCs, taken from culture after CMV antigen stimulation. V gene TRBV7-3 combines with J gene TRBJ1-2, with D possibly TRBD1 on 5 matching bases. The CDR3 loop is CASGEGSNYGYTF. The CDR3 DNA reads as TGTGCCAGCGGTGAGGGGTCTAACTATGGCTACACCTTC.